This T cell receptor (beta chain) originates from a study of cytomegalovirus exposure and HLA in healthy donors. Using immunoSEQ multiplex PCR, the repertoire was profiled, and TCRdb retains in-frame clones only, with some absent. The top ten clones hold about 2.8% of a sample with about 250,000 clones, 85% to 90% of them seen once. Donors were drawn from the approximately 120-subject validation cohort, separate from the roughly 700-subject first cohort. Regarding this clone: Its antigen is not known.

General study results and limits: 150 or so TCR beta chains were listed as cytomegalovirus-associated. Rare sequences made up most TCRs, while some public TCRs were found in many donors. Under in vitro conditions, three CMV-associated chains were confirmed as specific for CMV antigens.

This CDR3 is built from 17 residues. Germline V gene lookup returns CDR1 SGHAT and CDR2 FQNNGV. The V segment lost 5 bases and the J segment 4 bases; nucleotides outside the gene matches: 10. The genes are TRBV11-2 and TRBJ2-1, with 11 bases aligning to TRBD1. Sequencing was carried out using PBMCs. This TCR derives from a man between 18 and 35 years old in good health and CMV-seronegative. The CDR3 region has the DNA TGTGCCAGCAGCCAATTCACCGGGACAGGGGGATACAATGAGCAGTTCTTC. Its translation: CASSQFTGTGGYNEQFF. Full variable domain (missing parts from reference TRBV11-2 and TRBJ2-1): EAGVAQSPRYKIIEKRQSVAFWCNPISGHATLYWYQQILGQGPKLLIQFQNNGVVDDSQLPKDRFSAERLKGVDSTLKIQPAKLEDSAVYLCASSQFTGTGGYNEQFFGPGTRLTVL.